The rows below give T cell receptor beta chains drawn from one sample of a study of cytomegalovirus exposure and HLA in healthy donors. Profiled with immunoSEQ multiplex PCR; TCRdb holds only in-frame clones, not every one. The sample records 50,000 to 60,000 clones, about four fifths being singletons. Specimen: PBMCs. These receptors were obtained from a female donor in good health and CMV-seronegative. CDR3s include the opening cysteine and the closing phenylalanine or tryptophan. The D gene is left open where the match is weak. Rows may omit the clone size; those that give it use once, few, many or a size class.

clone_size: -; d_call: -; cdr3_length: 14; v_call: TRBV18; j_call: TRBJ2-7; cdr3_aa: CASSPSDTSYEQYF; cdr3_nt: TGTGCCAGCTCACCGTCCGACACCTCCTACGAGCAGTACTTC
clone_size: -; d_call: -; cdr3_length: 13; v_call: TRBV6-1; j_call: TRBJ1-5; cdr3_aa: CASRQNSNQPQHF; cdr3_nt: TGTGCCAGTAGACAAAATAGCAATCAGCCCCAGCATTTT
clone_size: -; d_call: -; cdr3_length: 13; v_call: TRBV4-3; j_call: TRBJ1-5; cdr3_aa: CASSQGMAQPQHF; cdr3_nt: TGCGCCAGCAGCCAAGGAATGGCCCAGCCCCAGCATTTT
clone_size: -; d_call: -; cdr3_length: 17; v_call: TRBV2; j_call: TRBJ1-5; cdr3_aa: CASSENRLYRSNQPQHF; cdr3_nt: TGTGCCAGCAGTGAAAACAGGTTATATAGGAGCAATCAGCCCCAGCATTTT
clone_size: -; d_call: -; cdr3_length: 18; v_call: TRBV5-1; j_call: TRBJ1-6; cdr3_aa: CASSLRVFALGADSPLHF; cdr3_nt: TGCGCCAGCAGCTTGCGGGTGTTCGCCTTGGGGGCAGATTCACCCCTCCACTTT
clone_size: -; d_call: TRBD1; cdr3_length: 15; v_call: TRBV5-4; j_call: TRBJ1-2; cdr3_aa: CASSFRTGQRNGYTF; cdr3_nt: TGTGCCAGCAGCTTTAGGACAGGGCAACGGAATGGCTACACCTTC
clone_size: once; d_call: -; cdr3_length: 12; v_call: TRBV6-1; j_call: TRBJ1-1; cdr3_aa: CASSLTGLVAFF; cdr3_nt: TGTGCCAGCAGTTTAACAGGTCTTGTAGCTTTCTTT
clone_size: once; d_call: -; cdr3_length: 15; v_call: TRBV19; j_call: TRBJ1-1; cdr3_aa: CASSLSGVMNTEAFF; cdr3_nt: TGTGCCAGTAGTCTCTCAGGGGTCATGAACACTGAAGCTTTCTTT
clone_size: -; d_call: TRBD1; cdr3_length: 13; v_call: TRBV5-6; j_call: TRBJ1-1; cdr3_aa: CASSGQENTEAFF; cdr3_nt: TGTGCCAGCAGCGGACAGGAGAACACTGAAGCTTTCTTT
clone_size: -; d_call: -; cdr3_length: 14; v_call: TRBV6-1; j_call: TRBJ1-1; cdr3_aa: CASSARVRETEAFF; cdr3_nt: TGTGCCAGCAGTGCGAGGGTCCGGGAGACTGAAGCTTTCTTT
clone_size: -; d_call: -; cdr3_length: 14; v_call: TRBV19; j_call: TRBJ1-1; cdr3_aa: CASSYRTMNTEAFF; cdr3_nt: TGTGCCAGTAGTTACAGGACAATGAACACTGAAGCTTTCTTT
clone_size: -; d_call: TRBD1; cdr3_length: 17; v_call: TRBV15; j_call: TRBJ1-5; cdr3_aa: CATSYRGLEWGNQPQHF; cdr3_nt: TGTGCCACCAGCTATAGGGGGCTTGAATGGGGCAATCAGCCCCAGCATTTT
clone_size: -; d_call: -; cdr3_length: 13; v_call: TRBV7-2; j_call: TRBJ2-7; cdr3_aa: CASSLNGGYEQYF; cdr3_nt: TGTGCCAGCAGCCTGAATGGGGGGTACGAGCAGTACTTC
clone_size: -; d_call: -; cdr3_length: 15; v_call: TRBV5-1; j_call: TRBJ2-1; cdr3_aa: CASSENAGLLVEQFF; cdr3_nt: TGCGCCAGCAGCGAAAACGCAGGACTGCTTGTTGAGCAGTTCTTC
clone_size: -; d_call: TRBD1; cdr3_length: 17; v_call: TRBV5-1; j_call: TRBJ1-1; cdr3_aa: CASSLTSGTVMNTEAFF; cdr3_nt: TGCGCCAGCAGCTTGACTTCCGGGACAGTCATGAACACTGAAGCTTTCTTT
clone_size: few; d_call: TRBD1; cdr3_length: 15; v_call: TRBV27; j_call: TRBJ1-6; cdr3_aa: CASSRTGSSNSPLHF; cdr3_nt: TGTGCCAGCAGTCGGACAGGGTCGTCGAATTCACCCCTCCACTTT
clone_size: -; d_call: -; cdr3_length: 13; v_call: TRBV15; j_call: TRBJ2-7; cdr3_aa: CATSRGDPGEQYF; cdr3_nt: TGTGCCACCAGCAGAGGTGACCCGGGCGAGCAGTACTTC
clone_size: -; d_call: TRBD1; cdr3_length: 16; v_call: TRBV5-1; j_call: TRBJ2-5; cdr3_aa: CASSLAIGRGTETQYF; cdr3_nt: TGCGCCAGCAGCTTGGCCATTGGCAGGGGGACAGAGACCCAGTACTTC
clone_size: -; d_call: TRBD1; cdr3_length: 14; v_call: TRBV13; j_call: TRBJ1-6; cdr3_aa: CASSLGRGDSPLHF; cdr3_nt: TGTGCCAGCAGCTTAGGCAGGGGGGATTCACCCCTCCACTTT
clone_size: -; d_call: -; cdr3_length: 12; v_call: TRBV2; j_call: TRBJ1-1; cdr3_aa: CASSANVCYAFF; cdr3_nt: TGTGCCAGCAGTGCTAACGTCTGTTACGCTTTCTTT
clone_size: -; d_call: -; cdr3_length: 15; v_call: TRBV5-1; j_call: TRBJ1-3; cdr3_aa: CASSLGQNSGNTIYF; cdr3_nt: TGCGCCAGCAGCTTGGGACAGAACTCTGGAAACACCATATATTTT
clone_size: -; d_call: -; cdr3_length: 16; v_call: TRBV11-2; j_call: TRBJ2-3; cdr3_aa: CASSLEPSVSTDTQYF; cdr3_nt: TGTGCCAGCAGCTTAGAGCCTAGCGTTAGCACAGATACGCAGTATTTT
clone_size: -; d_call: -; cdr3_length: 14; v_call: TRBV7-9; j_call: TRBJ1-4; cdr3_aa: CASTEEEPNEKLFF; cdr3_nt: TGTGCCAGCACCGAGGAGGAGCCTAATGAAAAACTGTTTTTT
clone_size: -; d_call: -; cdr3_length: 15; v_call: TRBV6-1; j_call: TRBJ2-7; cdr3_aa: CASSRGSGNSYEQYF; cdr3_nt: TGTGCCAGCAGCAGGGGCAGCGGTAACTCCTACGAGCAGTACTTC
clone_size: -; d_call: TRBD1; cdr3_length: 15; v_call: TRBV19; j_call: TRBJ1-2; cdr3_aa: CASSIWGTGHYGYTF; cdr3_nt: TGTGCCAGTAGTATCTGGGGGACAGGACACTATGGCTACACCTTC
clone_size: -; d_call: TRBD1; cdr3_length: 13; v_call: TRBV11-1; j_call: TRBJ2-7; cdr3_aa: CASSRQGRNEQYF; cdr3_nt: TGTGCCAGCAGCCGACAGGGTCGAAACGAGCAGTACTTC
clone_size: -; d_call: TRBD1; cdr3_length: 14; v_call: TRBV19; j_call: TRBJ1-1; cdr3_aa: CASRGQVPNTEAFF; cdr3_nt: TGTGCCAGTAGGGGACAGGTTCCTAACACTGAAGCTTTCTTT
clone_size: few; d_call: -; cdr3_length: 14; v_call: TRBV25-1; j_call: TRBJ1-1; cdr3_aa: CASSEGGARTEAFF; cdr3_nt: TGTGCCAGCAGCGAGGGTGGAGCGAGGACTGAAGCTTTCTTT
clone_size: -; d_call: TRBD1; cdr3_length: 15; v_call: TRBV5-1; j_call: TRBJ1-1; cdr3_aa: CASSLATGGNTEAFF; cdr3_nt: TGCGCCAGCAGCTTGGCAACAGGGGGAAACACTGAAGCTTTCTTT
clone_size: -; d_call: -; cdr3_length: 17; v_call: TRBV19; j_call: TRBJ1-2; cdr3_aa: CASSKAPSSSATGGYTF; cdr3_nt: TGTGCCAGTAGTAAGGCACCCTCCTCTTCGGCCACGGGTGGCTACACCTTC
clone_size: once; d_call: TRBD1; cdr3_length: 16; v_call: TRBV19; j_call: TRBJ1-1; cdr3_aa: CASSIGQGRMNTEAFF; cdr3_nt: TGTGCCAGTAGTATCGGACAGGGAAGGATGAACACTGAAGCTTTCTTT
clone_size: few; d_call: -; cdr3_length: 15; v_call: TRBV18; j_call: TRBJ1-1; cdr3_aa: CASSPAGGVNTEAFF; cdr3_nt: TGTGCCAGCTCACCTGCGGGGGGGGTGAACACTGAAGCTTTCTTT
clone_size: -; d_call: TRBD1; cdr3_length: 14; v_call: TRBV11-2; j_call: TRBJ2-5; cdr3_aa: CASAGTGGEETQYF; cdr3_nt: TGTGCCAGCGCTGGGACAGGGGGCGAAGAGACCCAGTACTTC
clone_size: -; d_call: -; cdr3_length: 13; v_call: TRBV4-1; j_call: TRBJ2-1; cdr3_aa: CASSQLTGTVSIF; cdr3_nt: TGCGCCAGCAGCCAATTAACCGGGACTGTCTCGATCTTC
clone_size: few; d_call: TRBD1; cdr3_length: 17; v_call: TRBV23-1; j_call: TRBJ2-1; cdr3_aa: CASSQSEQGAGYNEQFF; cdr3_nt: TGCGCCAGCAGTCAATCGGAACAGGGGGCCGGCTACAATGAGCAGTTCTTC
clone_size: -; d_call: -; cdr3_length: 14; v_call: TRBV10-3; j_call: TRBJ1-1; cdr3_aa: CAIRPPGQSTEAFF; cdr3_nt: TGTGCCATCAGACCCCCGGGACAATCCACTGAAGCTTTCTTT
clone_size: few; d_call: TRBD1; cdr3_length: 14; v_call: TRBV11-1; j_call: TRBJ1-1; cdr3_aa: CASSFGQVGIEAFF; cdr3_nt: TGTGCCAGCAGCTTTGGACAGGTGGGGATTGAAGCTTTCTTT
clone_size: -; d_call: -; cdr3_length: 15; v_call: TRBV5-6; j_call: TRBJ2-2; cdr3_aa: CASSSSRVRTGELFF; cdr3_nt: TGTGCCAGCAGCTCTTCCCGGGTACGCACCGGGGAGCTGTTTTTT
clone_size: -; d_call: -; cdr3_length: 14; v_call: TRBV5-1; j_call: TRBJ2-5; cdr3_aa: CASSAQGIQETQYF; cdr3_nt: TGCGCCAGCAGCGCACAGGGTATCCAAGAGACCCAGTACTTC
clone_size: -; d_call: -; cdr3_length: 17; v_call: TRBV15; j_call: TRBJ2-2; cdr3_aa: CATSRMQGIGATGELFF; cdr3_nt: TGTGCCACCAGCAGGATGCAGGGAATTGGGGCCACCGGGGAGCTGTTTTTT
clone_size: -; d_call: -; cdr3_length: 15; v_call: TRBV5-5; j_call: TRBJ2-2; cdr3_aa: CASTEVVRGTGELFF; cdr3_nt: TGTGCCAGCACGGAAGTGGTTAGAGGTACCGGGGAGCTGTTTTTT
clone_size: -; d_call: TRBD1; cdr3_length: 14; v_call: TRBV5-1; j_call: TRBJ2-1; cdr3_aa: CASSKGQSYNEQFF; cdr3_nt: TGCGCCAGCAGCAAGGGACAGAGCTACAATGAGCAGTTCTTC
clone_size: -; d_call: -; cdr3_length: 16; v_call: TRBV4-1; j_call: TRBJ2-3; cdr3_aa: CASSQGVVPSSDTQYF; cdr3_nt: TGCGCCAGCAGCCAAGGCGTAGTGCCGTCCTCAGATACGCAGTATTTT
clone_size: -; d_call: TRBD1; cdr3_length: 16; v_call: TRBV9; j_call: TRBJ1-3; cdr3_aa: CASSFPQGAGGNTIYF; cdr3_nt: TGTGCCAGCAGCTTCCCACAGGGGGCCGGTGGAAACACCATATATTTT
clone_size: -; d_call: -; cdr3_length: 13; v_call: TRBV2; j_call: TRBJ2-3; cdr3_aa: CASIWAQPDTQYF; cdr3_nt: TGTGCCAGCATATGGGCCCAGCCAGATACGCAGTATTTT
clone_size: -; d_call: TRBD2; cdr3_length: 14; v_call: TRBV28; j_call: TRBJ2-2; cdr3_aa: CATWTSGGSGELFF; cdr3_nt: TGTGCCACTTGGACTAGCGGGGGTTCCGGGGAGCTGTTTTTT
clone_size: -; d_call: TRBD1; cdr3_length: 17; v_call: TRBV9; j_call: TRBJ2-3; cdr3_aa: CASSAGQGAIPRGTQYF; cdr3_nt: TGTGCCAGCAGCGCCGGACAGGGGGCGATCCCCCGGGGTACGCAGTATTTT
clone_size: -; d_call: TRBD1; cdr3_length: 16; v_call: TRBV29-1; j_call: TRBJ1-2; cdr3_aa: CSVQRGLDQGQDGYTF; cdr3_nt: TGCAGCGTCCAAAGGGGGCTAGACCAGGGGCAAGATGGCTACACCTTC
clone_size: once; d_call: -; cdr3_length: 16; v_call: TRBV5-1; j_call: TRBJ1-2; cdr3_aa: CASSLKGDKPNYGYTF; cdr3_nt: TGCGCCAGCAGCTTGAAAGGTGACAAGCCTAACTATGGCTACACCTTC
clone_size: -; d_call: TRBD1; cdr3_length: 14; v_call: TRBV2; j_call: TRBJ1-6; cdr3_aa: CASSPGQGISPLHF; cdr3_nt: TGTGCCAGCAGTCCAGGACAGGGGATTTCACCCCTCCACTTT
clone_size: -; d_call: -; cdr3_length: 16; v_call: TRBV6-6; j_call: TRBJ1-3; cdr3_aa: CASSYGAGASGNTIYF; cdr3_nt: TGTGCCAGCAGTTACGGGGCAGGGGCCTCTGGAAACACCATATATTTT
clone_size: -; d_call: TRBD2; cdr3_length: 14; v_call: TRBV2; j_call: TRBJ2-1; cdr3_aa: CASSVRRGVQEQFF; cdr3_nt: TGTGCCAGCAGTGTACGGCGGGGGGTCCAGGAGCAGTTCTTC